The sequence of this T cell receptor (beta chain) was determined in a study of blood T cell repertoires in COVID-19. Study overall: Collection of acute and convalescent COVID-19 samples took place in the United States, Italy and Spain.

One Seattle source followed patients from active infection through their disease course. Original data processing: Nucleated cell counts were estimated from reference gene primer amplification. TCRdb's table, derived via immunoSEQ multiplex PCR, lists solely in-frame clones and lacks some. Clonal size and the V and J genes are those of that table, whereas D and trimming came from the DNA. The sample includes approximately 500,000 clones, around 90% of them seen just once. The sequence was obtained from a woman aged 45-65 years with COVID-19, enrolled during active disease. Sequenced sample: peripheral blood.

In DNA, the CDR3 is TGCGCCAGCAGCCATGGAGGCACTGAAGCTTTCTTT. Translated, it gives CASSHGGTEAFF. The gene calls are TRBV4-1 and TRBJ1-1, with no clear D. The V end was cut by 3 bases, the J end by 4 bases, with 6 bases between. The V gene's germline CDR1 is MGHRA and CDR2 YSYEKL. The CDR3 consists of 12 residues.